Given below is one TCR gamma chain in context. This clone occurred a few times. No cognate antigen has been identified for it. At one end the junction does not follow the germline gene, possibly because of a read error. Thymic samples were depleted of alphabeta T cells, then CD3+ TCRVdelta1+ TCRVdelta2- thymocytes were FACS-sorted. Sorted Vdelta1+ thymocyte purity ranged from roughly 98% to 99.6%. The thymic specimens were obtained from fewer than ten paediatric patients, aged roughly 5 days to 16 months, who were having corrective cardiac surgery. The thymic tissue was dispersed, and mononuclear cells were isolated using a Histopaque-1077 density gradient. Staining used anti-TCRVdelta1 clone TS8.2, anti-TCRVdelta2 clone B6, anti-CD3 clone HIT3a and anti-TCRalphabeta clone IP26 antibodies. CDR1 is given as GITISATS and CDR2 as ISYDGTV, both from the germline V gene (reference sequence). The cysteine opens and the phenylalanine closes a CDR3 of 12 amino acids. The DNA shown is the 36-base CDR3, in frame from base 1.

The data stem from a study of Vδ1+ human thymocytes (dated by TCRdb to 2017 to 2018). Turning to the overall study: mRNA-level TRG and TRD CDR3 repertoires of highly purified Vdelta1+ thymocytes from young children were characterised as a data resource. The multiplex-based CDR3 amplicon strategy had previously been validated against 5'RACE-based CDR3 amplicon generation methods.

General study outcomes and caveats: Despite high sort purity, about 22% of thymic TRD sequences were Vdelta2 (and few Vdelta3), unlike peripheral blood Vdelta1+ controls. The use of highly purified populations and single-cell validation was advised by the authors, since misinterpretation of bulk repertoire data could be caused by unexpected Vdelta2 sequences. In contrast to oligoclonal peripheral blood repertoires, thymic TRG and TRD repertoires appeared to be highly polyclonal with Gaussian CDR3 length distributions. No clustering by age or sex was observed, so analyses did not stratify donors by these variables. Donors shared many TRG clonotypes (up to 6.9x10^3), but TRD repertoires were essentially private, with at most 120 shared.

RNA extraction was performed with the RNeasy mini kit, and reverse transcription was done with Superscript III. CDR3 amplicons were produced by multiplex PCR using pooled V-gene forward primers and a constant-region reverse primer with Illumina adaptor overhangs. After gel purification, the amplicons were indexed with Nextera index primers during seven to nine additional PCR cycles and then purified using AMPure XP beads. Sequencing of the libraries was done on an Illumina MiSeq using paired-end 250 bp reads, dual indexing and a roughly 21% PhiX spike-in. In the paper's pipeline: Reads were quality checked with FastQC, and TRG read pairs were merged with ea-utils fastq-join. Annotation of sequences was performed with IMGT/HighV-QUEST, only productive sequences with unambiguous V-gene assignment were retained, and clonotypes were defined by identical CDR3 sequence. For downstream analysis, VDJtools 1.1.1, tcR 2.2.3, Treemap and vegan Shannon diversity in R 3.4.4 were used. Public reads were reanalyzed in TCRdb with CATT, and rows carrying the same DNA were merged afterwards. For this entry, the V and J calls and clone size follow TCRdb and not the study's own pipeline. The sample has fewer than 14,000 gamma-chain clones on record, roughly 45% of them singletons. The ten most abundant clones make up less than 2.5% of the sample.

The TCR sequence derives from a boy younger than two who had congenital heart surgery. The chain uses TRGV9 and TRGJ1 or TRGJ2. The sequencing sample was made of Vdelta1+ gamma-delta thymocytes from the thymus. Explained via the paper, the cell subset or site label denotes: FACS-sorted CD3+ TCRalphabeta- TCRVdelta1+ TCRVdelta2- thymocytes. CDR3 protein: CALWDKYYKKLF. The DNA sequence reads TGTGCCTTGTGGGATAAGTATTATAAGAAGCTCTTT.